The following is a T cell receptor beta chain sequence with its context. Its specificity is unknown. This entry belongs to a study of cytomegalovirus exposure and HLA in healthy donors. General observations from the study: Researchers had no immune exposure information except CMV serostatus available.

Germline V gene lookup returns CDR1 SGHKS and CDR2 YYEKEE (reference sequence). The CDR3 is made up of 15 amino acids. V lost 2 bases to trimming and J lost 3 bases, with 9 bases between them. This PCR relied on a set of 60 Vbeta primers and 13 Jbeta primers. Assay used: immunoSEQ multiplex PCR; TCRdb lists only in-frame clones, some missing. The sample holds 95,000 to 100,000 clones, approximately 85% seen once. Sequencing was performed on PBMCs. The source is a man in his thirties or forties in good health and CMV-seronegative. The genes are TRBV5-5 and TRBJ1-6; tentatively, D is TRBD1 (6 bases). CDR3 in DNA: TGTGCCAGCAGCTTATGGGACAACTATAATTCACCCCTCCACTTT. Its protein is CASSLWDNYNSPLHF.